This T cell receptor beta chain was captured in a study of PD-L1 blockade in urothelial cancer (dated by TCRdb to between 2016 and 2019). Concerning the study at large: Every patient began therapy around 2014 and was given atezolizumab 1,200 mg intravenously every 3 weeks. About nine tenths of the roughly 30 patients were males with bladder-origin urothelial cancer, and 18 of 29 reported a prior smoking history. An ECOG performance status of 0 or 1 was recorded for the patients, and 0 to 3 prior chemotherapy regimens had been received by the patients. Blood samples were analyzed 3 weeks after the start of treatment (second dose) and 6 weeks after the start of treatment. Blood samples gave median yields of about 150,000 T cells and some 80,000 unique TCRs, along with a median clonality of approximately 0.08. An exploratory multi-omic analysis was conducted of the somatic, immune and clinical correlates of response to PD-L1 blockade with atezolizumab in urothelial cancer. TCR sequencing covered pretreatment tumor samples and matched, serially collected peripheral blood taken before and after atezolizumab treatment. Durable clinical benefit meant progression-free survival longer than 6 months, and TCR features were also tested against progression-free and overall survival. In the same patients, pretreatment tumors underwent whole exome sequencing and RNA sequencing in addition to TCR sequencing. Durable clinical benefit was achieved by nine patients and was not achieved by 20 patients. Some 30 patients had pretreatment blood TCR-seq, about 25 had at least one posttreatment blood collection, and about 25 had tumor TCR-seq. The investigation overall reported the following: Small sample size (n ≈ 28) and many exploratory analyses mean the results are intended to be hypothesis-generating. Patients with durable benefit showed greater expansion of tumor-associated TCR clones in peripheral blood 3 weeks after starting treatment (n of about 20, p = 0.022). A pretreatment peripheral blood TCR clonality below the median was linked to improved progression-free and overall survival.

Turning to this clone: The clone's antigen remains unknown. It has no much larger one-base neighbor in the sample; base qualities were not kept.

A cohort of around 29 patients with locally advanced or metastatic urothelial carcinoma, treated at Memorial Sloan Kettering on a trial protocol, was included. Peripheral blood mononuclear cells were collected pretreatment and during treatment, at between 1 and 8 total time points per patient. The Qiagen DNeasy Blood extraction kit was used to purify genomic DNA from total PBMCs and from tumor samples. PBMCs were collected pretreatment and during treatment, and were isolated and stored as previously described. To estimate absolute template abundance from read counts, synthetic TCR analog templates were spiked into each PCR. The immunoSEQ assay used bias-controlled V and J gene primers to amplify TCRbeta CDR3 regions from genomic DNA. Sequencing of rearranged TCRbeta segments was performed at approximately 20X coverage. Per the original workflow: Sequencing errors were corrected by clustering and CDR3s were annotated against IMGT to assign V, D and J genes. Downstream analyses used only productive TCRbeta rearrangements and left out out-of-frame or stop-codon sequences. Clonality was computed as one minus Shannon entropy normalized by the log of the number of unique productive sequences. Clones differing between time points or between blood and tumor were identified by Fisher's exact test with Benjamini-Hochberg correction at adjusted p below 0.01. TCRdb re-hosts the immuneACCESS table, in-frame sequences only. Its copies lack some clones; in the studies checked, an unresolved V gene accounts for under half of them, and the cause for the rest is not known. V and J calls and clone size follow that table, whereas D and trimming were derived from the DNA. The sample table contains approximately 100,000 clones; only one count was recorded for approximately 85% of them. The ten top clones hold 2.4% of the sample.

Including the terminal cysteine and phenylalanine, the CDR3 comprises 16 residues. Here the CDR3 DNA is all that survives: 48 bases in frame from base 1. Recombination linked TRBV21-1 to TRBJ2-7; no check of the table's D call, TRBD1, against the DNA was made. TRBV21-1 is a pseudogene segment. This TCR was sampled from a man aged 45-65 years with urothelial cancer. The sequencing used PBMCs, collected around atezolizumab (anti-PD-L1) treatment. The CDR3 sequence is CASSKMGETGTYEQYF. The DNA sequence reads TGTGCCAGCAGCAAAATGGGGGAGACAGGGACCTACGAGCAGTACTTC.